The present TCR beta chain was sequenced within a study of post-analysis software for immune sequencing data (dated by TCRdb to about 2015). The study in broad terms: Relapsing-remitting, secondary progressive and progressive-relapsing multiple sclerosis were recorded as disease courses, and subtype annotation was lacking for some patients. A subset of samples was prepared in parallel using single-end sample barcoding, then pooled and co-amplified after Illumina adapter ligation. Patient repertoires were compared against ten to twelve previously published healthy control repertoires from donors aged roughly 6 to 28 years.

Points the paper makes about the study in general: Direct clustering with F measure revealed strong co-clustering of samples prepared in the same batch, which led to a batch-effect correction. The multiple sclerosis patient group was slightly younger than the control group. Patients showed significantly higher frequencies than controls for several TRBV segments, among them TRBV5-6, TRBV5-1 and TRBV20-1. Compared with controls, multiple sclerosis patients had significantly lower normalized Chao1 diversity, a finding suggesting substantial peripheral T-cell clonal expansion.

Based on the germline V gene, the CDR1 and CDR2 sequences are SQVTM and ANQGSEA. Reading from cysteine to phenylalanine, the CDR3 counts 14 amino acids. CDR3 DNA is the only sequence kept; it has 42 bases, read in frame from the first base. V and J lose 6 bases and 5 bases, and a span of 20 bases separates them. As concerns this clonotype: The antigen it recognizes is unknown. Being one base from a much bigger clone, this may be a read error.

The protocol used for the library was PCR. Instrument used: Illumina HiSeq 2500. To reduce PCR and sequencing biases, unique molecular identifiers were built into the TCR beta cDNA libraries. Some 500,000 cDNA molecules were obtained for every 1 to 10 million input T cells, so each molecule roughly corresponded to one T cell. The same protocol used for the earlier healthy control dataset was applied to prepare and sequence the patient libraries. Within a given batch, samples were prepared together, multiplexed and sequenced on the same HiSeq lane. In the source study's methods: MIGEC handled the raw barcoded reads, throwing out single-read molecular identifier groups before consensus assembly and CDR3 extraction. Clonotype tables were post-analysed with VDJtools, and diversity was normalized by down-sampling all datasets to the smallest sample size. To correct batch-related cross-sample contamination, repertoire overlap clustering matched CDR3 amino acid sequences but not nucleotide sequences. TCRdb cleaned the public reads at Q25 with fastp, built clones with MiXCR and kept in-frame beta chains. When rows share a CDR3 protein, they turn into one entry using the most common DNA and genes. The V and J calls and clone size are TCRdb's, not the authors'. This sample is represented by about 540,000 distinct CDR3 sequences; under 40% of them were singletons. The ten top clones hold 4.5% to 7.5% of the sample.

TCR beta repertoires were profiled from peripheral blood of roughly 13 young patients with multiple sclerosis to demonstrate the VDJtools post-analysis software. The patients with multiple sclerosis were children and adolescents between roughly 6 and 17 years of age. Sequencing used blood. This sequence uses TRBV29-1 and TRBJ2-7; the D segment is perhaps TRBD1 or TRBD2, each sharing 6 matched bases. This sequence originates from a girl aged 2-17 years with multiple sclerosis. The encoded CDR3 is CSVTRGRGGNEQYF. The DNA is TGCAGCGTCACAAGGGGCAGGGGAGGCAACGAGCAGTACTTC.